What follows describes a single TCR beta chain. There is no known antigen for this receptor. Within one base of it there is no much larger clone, and no base qualities were kept. This specimen comes from a study of molecular identifiers for immune sequencing clone quantification listed by TCRdb under 2018. For the wider study: In a replicate experiment, RNA from around 20,000 or 100,000 naive CD8 T cells was split into five aliquots, four of which were sequenced. This methods study used CD8 T cells to benchmark TCR RNA copy counting and molecular-identifier clustering-based TCR repertoire sequencing (MIDCIRS). The investigation overall reported the following: When barcode sub-clustering was left out, chimeric consensus sequences inflated TCR diversity, with chimeras reaching as high as 47%. Spiked-in Jurkat TCR RNA equal to a single cell's worth was reported to be detectable even within 1,100,000 naive CD8 T cells. The sizes of highly expanded clones could end up underestimated when identical TCR molecules share a barcode. Modeling gave about three recovered TCR RNA copies per cell versus approximately 11 by digital PCR, implying approximately 30% capture efficiency. In CMV-specific effector cells, clones with more than 20 RNA copies accounted for over 98% of molecules, whereas in naive cells such clones accounted for under 1%. Naive libraries contained spiked-in Jurkat TCR RNA (approximately nine copies' worth), which is not part of the donor repertoire.

Libraries came from PCR. The run used a NextSeq 500. Bulk TCR libraries were made following a previously described method, with the TCR primers given in Table S5. The Qiagen AllPrep DNA/RNA kit was used to purify total RNA. Before analysis, reads from multiple sequencing runs of the same library were pooled. The authors' pipeline ran thus. Only reads with exact TCR constant sequence were kept, trimmed to 150 nt, and grouped by their 12-nt molecular barcodes. Reads within each barcode group were sub-clustered using a 15% Levenshtein threshold, and quality-weighted consensus sequences were constructed for each RNA molecule. Non-functional sequences were discarded, and so were lower-count sequences lying one edit away from another sequence. Barcode sub-clusters with fewer than 20% of the maximum read count were removed, based on fitting two negative binomial distributions. Using fastp at Q25 and MiXCR, TCRdb reprocessed the public reads and kept productive beta chains. Rows merge per CDR3 protein into single entries with the most common DNA and genes. The V and J calls were not made by the authors but by TCRdb's processing. The sample table shows about 500,000 distinct CDR3 sequences, and about a quarter are seen once. The ten top clones hold approximately 0.76% of the sample.

Libraries of naive CD8 T cells were built from anywhere between about 17,000 and 1,000,000 sorted cells, with 10%, 30% or 50% of the purified RNA used. On a BD FACSAria II, naive CD8 T cells were FACS-sorted as CD8+CD4-CCR7+CD45RA+ and collected into RLT Plus buffer. Under 11 TCR copies' worth of Jurkat RNA were spiked into about 20,000-1,000,000 naive CD8 T cell samples to test detection sensitivity. CD8 T cells were enriched using RosetteSep CD8+ T Cell Enrichment Cocktail and Ficoll-Paque, and the enriched cells then underwent ACK red cell lysis. Counted from cysteine to phenylalanine, this CDR3 has 15 amino acids. CDR3 DNA is the only sequence kept; it has 45 bases, read in frame from the first base. V is shortened by 4 bases, J by 0 bases, and the region joining them spans 10 bases.

The TCR originated in a human donor in good health. Some libraries in this study had Jurkat cell RNA spiked in. The sequenced sample consisted of naive CD8+ T cells from blood, with Jurkat cell RNA spiked in. The meaning of the sample's cell subset or site label: FACS-sorted CD8+CD4-CCR7+CD45RA+ naive T cells. The V and J genes are TRBV12-3 or TRBV12-4 and TRBJ2-4; confidence is insufficient to name the D gene. The DNA sequence reads TGTGCCAGCAGTTGGGAATATCTAGCCAAAAACATTCAGTACTTC. Its protein reads: CASSWEYLAKNIQYF.